Below are 27 T cell receptor beta chains sequenced from a single sample in a study of T cell responses to AZD1222 COVID-19 vaccine. The data were produced by immunoSEQ multiplex PCR, yet TCRdb's version contains in-frame clones alone and is incomplete. The sample lists roughly 130,000 clones, 85% to 90% occurring once. The sample in question was peripheral blood, obtained on day 0 of AZD1222 vaccination. These receptors originate from an adult in good health.

In DNA form, the CDR3 reads TGCGCCAGCAGTCAGACGGGTAACACTGAAGCTTTCTTT. Its protein is CASSQTGNTEAFF. The chain has TRBV4-1 and TRBJ1-1; D uncertain. Germline assignment: CDR1 MGHRA and CDR2 YSYEKL. Between the trimmed V and J ends, which lost 6 bases and 2 bases, there was a span of 10 bases. The CDR3 consists of 13 residues.

The gene calls are TRBV13 and TRBJ2-7; D unclear. V lost 0 bases to trimming and J lost 7 bases, with 13 bases between them. This CDR3 is 14 amino acids long. CDR1 is PRHDT, CDR2 FYEKMQ, per germline (reference sequence). The CDR3 region is CASSLGWAAKEQYF. CDR3 bases: TGTGCCAGCAGCTTAGGGTGGGCGGCGAAGGAGCAGTACTTC.

This clone was seen more than once but under ten times. The chain recombines TRBV6-4 with TRBJ2-1; 11 bases match TRBD2. The CDR3 contains 14 residues. V shed 3 bases and J 10 bases; nucleotides not matched to a gene: 5. The V gene's germline CDR1 is MRHNA and CDR2 SNTAGT. In DNA form, the CDR3 reads TGTGCCAGCAGTGATACTAGCGGGAGAAGGGAGCAGTTCTTC. This sequence encodes CASSDTSGRREQFF.

This clone was seen only once. The chain couples TRBV10-3 to TRBJ2-1; tentatively, D is TRBD2 (6 bases). The CDR3 covers 15 residues. CDR1 and CDR2 (germline): ENHRY, SYGVKD. Trimming shortened V by 7 bases and J by 9 bases, and 22 bases separated the two germline ends. The CDR3: CAINFRDSESGEQFF. CDR3 DNA sequence: TGTGCCATCAACTTCCGGGACTCCGAAAGCGGTGAGCAGTTCTTC.

The chain recombines TRBV9 with TRBJ1-6; the D gene is possibly TRBD1 (6 bases). Trimming cost V 4 bases and J 7 bases, with 15 bases left between them. CDR3 length: 15 residues. CDR1 SGDLS and CDR2 YYNGEE come from the germline V gene. The CDR3 region is CASSSEQGFNSPLHF. The CDR3 coding sequence is TGTGCCAGCAGCTCCGAACAGGGCTTCAATTCACCCCTCCACTTT.

The chain couples TRBV12-5 to TRBJ1-3; D unclear. This CDR3 is 16 amino acids long. Trimming left V 0 bases short and J 0 bases short, with 9 bases between. CDR1 is LGHNT, CDR2 FRNRAP, per germline. This CDR3 reads CASGLVLEHSGNTIYF. The CDR3 nucleotides read TGTGCTAGTGGTTTGGTACTGGAACACTCTGGAAACACCATATATTTT.

A single count supports this clone. The chain carries TRBV5-4 and TRBJ2-5; TRBD2 matches at 14 bases. J gave up 1 base and V 8 bases, and 13 bases lay outside the gene matches. This CDR3 is 18 amino acids long. Germline values: CDR1 SGHNT, CDR2 YYREEE (reference sequence). Written as DNA, the CDR3 is TGTGCCAGTTCGGGTAGGACTAGCGGGGGGACGACCCAAGAGACCCAGTACTTC. Translated: CASSGRTSGGTTQETQYF.

The V call is TRBV27, the J call TRBJ2-1, with a tentative D call TRBD2 (5 bases). The CDR3 contains 13 residues. CDR1 and CDR2 from the germline V gene are MNHEY and SMNVEV (reference sequence). The V end was cut by 3 bases, the J end by 2 bases, with 5 bases between. The CDR3 is CASSFGTYNEQFF. The CDR3 DNA reads as TGTGCCAGCAGTTTCGGGACCTACAATGAGCAGTTCTTC.

The rearrangement uses TRBV28 and TRBJ2-1, with unresolved D. This CDR3 is 16 amino acids long. Per germline, CDR1 MDHEN and CDR2 SYDVKM. The V end lost 3 bases, the J end lost 5 bases, and 17 bases lay between the germline ends. For the CDR3, the DNA is TGTGCCAGCAGTTTTTTCGGAAGGCCCCCAAACAATGAGCAGTTCTTC. Residues: CASSFFGRPPNNEQFF.

The CDR3, as DNA: TGCAGTGCTAGTCTAATAGGGCCTTACGATGAGCAGTTCTTC. This encodes CSASLIGPYDEQFF. The chain recombines TRBV20-1 with TRBJ2-1, with D unclear. Between the trimmed V and J ends, which lost 3 bases and 8 bases, there was a span of 17 bases. The CDR3 is 14 amino acids. Germline V lookup: CDR1 DFQATT, CDR2 SNEGSKA (reference sequence).

V and J are TRBV20-1 and TRBJ2-3, with 10 bases matching TRBD2. Germline CDR1 reads DFQATT; CDR2 reads SNEGSKA (reference sequence). With 3 bases clipped from V and 6 bases from J, the junction kept 9 bases outside the gene matches. The length of the CDR3 is 15 residues. CDR3 protein: CSASILAGVGDTQYF. In nucleotides, the CDR3 is TGCAGTGCTAGTATCCTAGCGGGAGTGGGGGATACGCAGTATTTT.

V and J are TRBV29-1 and TRBJ1-5; no clear D. The CDR3 length is 13 residues. Germline CDR1 reads SQVTM; CDR2 reads ANQGSEA. V was clipped by 4 bases and J by 2 bases, with 9 bases between them. The CDR3 loop reads CSVVPGGNQPQHF. The CDR3 DNA sequence: TGCAGCGTTGTCCCAGGAGGCAATCAGCCCCAGCATTTT.

A single count supports this clone. V is TRBV9 and J is TRBJ1-4; D is ambiguous. The germline V gene encodes CDR1 SGDLS and CDR2 YYNGEE. The CDR3 length is 14 residues. Trimming shortened V by 3 bases and J by 6 bases, and 12 bases separated the two germline ends. In DNA form, the CDR3 reads TGTGCCAGCAGCGGCGGGAGGACGGATGAAAAACTGTTTTTT. Amino acids: CASSGGRTDEKLFF.

The chain links TRBV19 to TRBJ1-6; 7 nucleotides match TRBD1. Germline V gives CDR1 LNHDA, CDR2 SQIVND (reference sequence). J gave up 8 bases and V 2 bases, and 3 bases lay outside the gene matches. This CDR3 comprises 14 residues. In nucleotides, the CDR3 is TGTGCCAGTAGTATACCTAGGGGGCATTCACCCCTCCACTTT. This codes for CASSIPRGHSPLHF. Supplemented by reference TRBV19 and TRBJ1-6, the full variable domain reads DGGITQSPKYLFRKEGQNVTLSCEQNLNHDAMYWYRQDPGQGLRLIYYSQIVNDFQKGDIAEGYSVSREKKESFPLTVTSAQKNPTAFYLCASSIPRGHSPLHFGNGTRLTVT.

The chain couples TRBV7-9 to TRBJ1-6, with 8 bases matching TRBD1. With 5 bases clipped from V and 5 bases from J, the junction kept 8 bases outside the gene matches. The CDR3 extends over 16 amino acids. CDR1 is SEHNR and CDR2 is FQNEAQ in the germline V gene (reference sequence). The CDR3 sequence: CASSIQGAPDNSPLHF. CDR3 nucleotide sequence: TGTGCCAGCAGCATCCAGGGGGCGCCCGATAATTCACCCCTCCACTTT.

The rearrangement uses TRBV11-2 and TRBJ2-7; D unresolved. This CDR3 is built from 13 residues. Between the trimmed V and J ends, which lost 6 bases and 3 bases, there was a span of 12 bases. Germline V gene sequence: CDR1 SGHAT, CDR2 FQNNGV. In DNA, the CDR3 is TGTGCCAGCAGGACCTCCCTCTTCTACGAGCAGTACTTC. It is translated as CASRTSLFYEQYF.

The genes are TRBV3-1 (or the pseudogene TRBV3-2) and TRBJ2-1; no clear D gene. The CDR3 loop spans 15 amino acids. The germline V gene has CDR1 LGHDT and CDR2 YNNKEL (reference sequence). With 2 bases removed from V and 0 bases from J, the gap between germline ends came to 8 bases. The CDR3 loop is CASSQLGVSYNEQFF. CDR3 in DNA: TGTGCCAGCAGCCAATTGGGCGTCTCCTACAATGAGCAGTTCTTC.

The CDR3 DNA follows: TGTGCCAGTAGTCAGACTAGCGGGATATACAATGAGCAGTTCTTC. This sequence encodes CASSQTSGIYNEQFF. The V and J genes are TRBV19 and TRBJ2-1; 11 bases align to TRBD2. The V gene end was trimmed by 5 bases and the J gene end by 4 bases; junction bases not matched to a gene: 4. The CDR3 extends over 15 amino acids. Per germline, CDR1 LNHDA and CDR2 SQIVND (reference sequence). Filled out from reference TRBV19 and TRBJ2-1, the complete variable domain reads DGGITQSPKYLFRKEGQNVTLSCEQNLNHDAMYWYRQDPGQGLRLIYYSQIVNDFQKGDIAEGYSVSREKKESFPLTVTSAQKNPTAFYLCASSQTSGIYNEQFFGPGTRLTVL.

The genes are TRBV6-4 and TRBJ2-1; 7 bases are shared with TRBD2. Germline values: CDR1 MRHNA, CDR2 SNTAGT. The CDR3 has 16 residues. J was trimmed by 5 bases and V by 6 bases; bases with no gene match: 13. Written as DNA, the CDR3 is TGTGCCAGCAGGGGCCTTTTTGGACTAGTAAACAATGAGCAGTTCTTC. Translated: CASRGLFGLVNNEQFF.

The chain joins TRBV10-3 to TRBJ1-5; D is unclear. With 2 bases removed from V and 7 bases from J, the gap between germline ends came to 9 bases. This CDR3 region has 13 residues. Looked up from germline, CDR1 is ENHRY and CDR2 is SYGVKD. CDR3 amino acids: CAISEIGRQPQHF. The CDR3 bases are TGTGCCATCAGTGAGATCGGAAGGCAGCCCCAGCATTTT.

The V gene is TRBV5-1, the J gene TRBJ2-1, with 7 bases lining up with TRBD1. The V and J ends lost 4 bases and 7 bases, in that order; junction bases with no gene match: 8. This CDR3 region has 14 residues. Looked up from germline, CDR1 is SGHRS and CDR2 is YFSETQ. Here the CDR3 DNA reads TGCGCCAGCAGCCCGGGACAGTTGGCGAATGAGCAGTTCTTC. Protein sequence: CASSPGQLANEQFF.

This chain connects TRBV27 to TRBJ2-5, with D perhaps TRBD1 (7 bases). Deletions cut 6 bases from V and 3 bases from J, with 11 bases between. CDR3 length: 13 residues. Per the germline V gene, CDR1 is MNHEY and CDR2 is SMNVEV (reference sequence). The CDR3 DNA follows: TGTGCCAGCAGGGGGGGACAGAAAGAGACCCAGTACTTC. Its protein is CASRGGQKETQYF.

The rearrangement joins TRBV18 to TRBJ1-1, with a possible D match to TRBD1 (5 bases). The CDR3 contains 14 residues. The germline gives CDR1 KGHSH, CDR2 LQKENI. Trimming pared 4 bases from V and 1 base from J, leaving 10 bases between. The DNA for the CDR3 is TGTGCCAGCTCACTTCTAACAGGGAACACTGAAGCTTTCTTT. Its protein is CASSLLTGNTEAFF.

Here the CDR3 reads CASSQGPDGRTDTQYF. The CDR3 bases are TGCGCCAGCAGCCAAGGTCCTGACGGCCGCACAGATACGCAGTATTTT. The J gene is TRBJ2-3, the V gene TRBV4-1; D call uncertain. V lost 1 base, J lost 1 base, and 12 bases lay in between. This CDR3 is 16 amino acids long. Germline V gives CDR1 MGHRA, CDR2 YSYEKL.

The chain is built from TRBV7-3 and TRBJ2-7, with 11 bases fitting TRBD2. The CDR3 loop spans 13 amino acids. Germline V gene data show CDR1 as SGHTA and CDR2 as FQGTGA. With 4 bases clipped from V and 4 bases from J, the junction kept 0 bases outside the gene matches. This CDR3 is CASSSSGGYEQYF. DNA of the CDR3: TGTGCCAGCAGCTCTAGCGGGGGGTACGAGCAGTACTTC.

The chain employs TRBV3-1 (or the pseudogene TRBV3-2) and TRBJ2-7, with D unclear. CDR3 size: 16 residues. The ends were cut back, 0 bases at V and 1 base at J, with 13 bases in the middle. Germline V gene lookup returns CDR1 LGHDT and CDR2 YNNKEL (reference sequence). In DNA, the CDR3 is TGTGCCAGCAGCCAAGATCATCCAGACCCATCCTACGAGCAGTACTTC. Residues: CASSQDHPDPSYEQYF.

This chain joins TRBV28 and TRBJ1-2, with no clear D. This CDR3 contains 14 residues. V lost 7 bases to trimming and J lost 0 bases, with 12 bases between them. Germline lookup yields CDR1 MDHEN and CDR2 SYDVKM. The CDR3 loop reads CASKILGANYGYTF. CDR3 bases: TGTGCCAGCAAGATTCTGGGCGCTAACTATGGCTACACCTTC.